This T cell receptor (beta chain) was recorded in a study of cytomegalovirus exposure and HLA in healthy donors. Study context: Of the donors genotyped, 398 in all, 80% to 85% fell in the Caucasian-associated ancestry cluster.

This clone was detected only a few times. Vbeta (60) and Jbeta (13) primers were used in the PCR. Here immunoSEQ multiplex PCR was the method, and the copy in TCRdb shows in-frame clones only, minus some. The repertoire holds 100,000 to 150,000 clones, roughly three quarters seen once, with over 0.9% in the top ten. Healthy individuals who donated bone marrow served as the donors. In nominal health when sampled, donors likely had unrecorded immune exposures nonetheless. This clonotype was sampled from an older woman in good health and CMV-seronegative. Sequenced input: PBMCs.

CDR3 residues: CASSYGGNLHNEQFF. The CDR3 DNA follows: TGTGCCAGCAGTTACGGGGGGAACCTCCACAATGAGCAGTTCTTC. The chain combines TRBV6-5 with TRBJ2-1; TRBD2 might be the D (6 bases). Trimming shortened V by 2 bases and J by 5 bases, and 13 bases separated the two germline ends. This CDR3 has 15 amino acids. Germline CDR1 reads MNHEY; CDR2 reads SVGAGI.